These 4 T cell receptor beta chains were sequenced from one sample in a study of shared clonotypes between healthy human individuals. TCRdb's table, derived via immunoSEQ multiplex PCR, lists solely in-frame clones and lacks some. The sample has about 1 million clones, around 76% seen once; the top ten hold about 1.5%. The specimen was memory CD4+ T cells sorted from blood. Documented subset: CD45RA-negative fraction. All receptors derive from a man younger than 35 in good health.

The chain combines TRBV27 with TRBJ2-1; TRBD1 agrees at 8 bases. The ends lost 1 base at V and 7 bases at J; junction bases unmatched: 9. CDR3 size: 16 residues. Germline V gene data show CDR1 as MNHEY and CDR2 as SMNVEV (reference sequence). The CDR3 bases are TGTGCCAGCAGTTTATGGGGCAGGGGGCTGCAGAATGAGCAGTTCTTC. Encoded protein: CASSLWGRGLQNEQFF.

This clone was observed a single time. J is TRBJ1-1 and V is TRBV14, with 7 bases matching TRBD1. The V gene's germline CDR1 is SGHDN and CDR2 FVKESK. The CDR3 is 15 residues long. Trimming removed 2 bases from V and 5 bases from J; junction bases left unmatched: 8. The CDR3 nucleotides are TGTGCCAGCAGCCAACCGGACAGGCGAAAGACTGAAGCTTTCTTT. Its translation is CASSQPDRRKTEAFF.

The chain employs TRBV6-6 and TRBJ1-3; D possibly corresponds to TRBD1 (5 bases). The CDR3 sequence is 13 residues long. The V and J ends lost 5 bases and 5 bases respectively, with 10 bases between them. Germline V gene sequence: CDR1 MNHNY, CDR2 SVGAGI (reference sequence). DNA of the CDR3: TGTGCCAGCAGTCAGGGTTCTAGAAACACCATATATTTT. Translation gives CASSQGSRNTIYF.

This clone was observed once. The gene calls are TRBV6-1 and TRBJ1-1, with 8 bases fitting TRBD1. This CDR3 comprises 14 residues. Germline V CDR1 and CDR2: MNHNS, SASEGT. The V and J ends lost 3 bases and 2 bases, in that order; junction bases with no gene match: 2. This CDR3 is CASSEGTGNTEAFF. The CDR3 bases are TGTGCCAGCAGTGAGGGGACAGGAAACACTGAAGCTTTCTTT.